This TCR beta chain is drawn from a study of patients and donors after allogeneic stem cell transplantation (dated by TCRdb to between 2020 and 2021). Taken from cysteine to phenylalanine, the CDR3 has 15 residues. The DNA shown is the 45-base CDR3, in frame from base 1. The germline V end is reduced by 5 bases and the J end by 4 bases; junction bases left unmatched: 7. CDR1 and CDR2, per the germline V gene, are KGHDR and SFDVKD. Libraries were prepared through RT-PCR. The run used a NextSeq 550. TCRdb applied fastp at Q25 and MiXCR to the public reads, then kept only in-frame beta chains. One record per CDR3 amino acid sequence lists the most common genes and DNA. The sample profile shows 800,000 to 1,000,000 distinct CDR3 sequences; under 20% of them were found once. Together, the top ten hold around 6% of the sample. On this clonotype itself: What this receptor recognizes is not known. The input lacks base qualities; no much larger clone sits a single base away.

Recombination linked TRBV24-1 to TRBJ2-3, and TRBD2 aligns with 8 junction nucleotides. The clonotype originates from a human donor who was either an allogeneic HSCT recipient or a stem cell or donor lymphocyte infusion donor (not recorded which). It is not recorded whose cells these are; they may come from a transplant donor. Source material: blood, either unsorted or a sorted T cell fraction (not recorded which). The DNA sequence is TGTGCCACCAGTGGACGGGGGGGGAATCCAGATACGCAGTATTTT. This is translated as CATSGRGGNPDTQYF.